The 18 T cell receptor beta chains presented below share a single source sample, sequenced in a study of blood T cell repertoires in COVID-19. Data came from immunoSEQ multiplex PCR; TCRdb stores just in-frame clones and leaves some out. Of fewer than 350,000 clones in the sample, roughly 79% were seen once. Sequenced sample: peripheral blood. The receptors stem from a woman between 55 and 75 years old with active or convalescent COVID-19.

As DNA, the CDR3 is TGTGCCAGCAGCGACCCCCCCAGGTACAATGAGCAGTTCTTC. Protein sequence: CASSDPPRYNEQFF. V is TRBV27 and J is TRBJ2-1; no reliable D call. The V end lost 6 bases, the J end lost 4 bases, and 13 bases lay between the germline ends. The germline CDR1 and CDR2 sequences are MNHEY and SMNVEV (reference sequence). The CDR3 runs 14 residues.

J is TRBJ1-2 and V is TRBV29-1; D uncertain. Deletions cut 2 bases from V and 11 bases from J, with 9 bases between. Germline lookup yields CDR1 SQVTM and CDR2 ANQGSEA. The CDR3 is made up of 10 amino acids. CDR3 loop: CSVESTGYTF. CDR3 sequence (DNA): TGCAGCGTTGAATCGACGGGGTACACCTTC.

The J gene is TRBJ2-3, the V gene TRBV4-1; 14 nucleotides match TRBD2. This CDR3 is built from 17 residues. The germline V gene encodes CDR1 MGHRA and CDR2 YSYEKL. With V trimmed by 3 bases and J by 5 bases, 7 bases remained unmatched. CDR3 amino acids: CASSQMTSGGAEDTQYF. In DNA, the CDR3 is TGCGCCAGCAGCCAGATGACTAGCGGGGGGGCGGAAGATACGCAGTATTTT.

The chain employs TRBV3-1 (or the pseudogene TRBV3-2) and TRBJ2-7, with 11 bases matching TRBD2. From germline, CDR1 is LGHDT and CDR2 YNNKEL (reference sequence). With 4 bases clipped from V and 4 bases from J, the junction kept 6 bases outside the gene matches. This CDR3 has 15 amino acids. CDR3 in DNA: TGTGCCAGCAGCCCGGGACTAGCGGCGCCTTACGAGCAGTACTTC. This encodes CASSPGLAAPYEQYF.

Only one count was recorded for this clone. The chain couples TRBV5-1 to TRBJ2-1; 7 nucleotides line up with TRBD1. The CDR3 is 19 residues long. J was trimmed by 0 bases and V by 1 base; bases with no gene match: 13. CDR1 is SGHRS and CDR2 is YFSETQ in the germline V gene. This CDR3 is CASSLLYPGTVASYNEQFF. CDR3 nucleotide sequence: TGCGCCAGCAGCTTGCTTTACCCCGGGACAGTAGCCTCCTACAATGAGCAGTTCTTC.

The genes are TRBV9 and TRBJ1-2, with 9 bases identical to TRBD1. With 0 bases clipped from V and 3 bases from J, the junction kept 6 bases outside the gene matches. The CDR3 totals 16 residues. Germline assignment: CDR1 SGDLS and CDR2 YYNGEE. The CDR3 DNA follows: TGTGCCAGCAGCGTAGAAACAGGGGGCGTTCACTATGGCTACACCTTC. The encoded protein is CASSVETGGVHYGYTF.

The chain recombines TRBV6-2 or TRBV6-3 with TRBJ2-1, with D perhaps matching TRBD1 (5 bases). V shed 4 bases and J shed 1 base, with 17 bases lying between them. Germline V CDR1 and CDR2: MNHEY, SVGEGT. The CDR3 is 17 residues long. The CDR3 spells CASSSQRQTQSYNEQFF. DNA of the CDR3: TGTGCCAGCAGTTCTCAACGACAGACCCAATCCTACAATGAGCAGTTCTTC.

The V call is TRBV4-2, the J call TRBJ2-5, with TRBD1 matching over 9 bases. CDR3 size: 19 residues. Germline CDR1 is LGHNA and CDR2 is YNFKEQ. Trimming removed 0 bases from V and 5 bases from J; junction bases left unmatched: 16. The CDR3 region is CASSQDPSGNRGLRETQYF. In DNA, the CDR3 is TGTGCCAGCAGCCAAGATCCCTCGGGGAACAGGGGGCTGCGGGAGACCCAGTACTTC.

The rearrangement joins TRBV19 to TRBJ2-1; 8 bases map to TRBD2. CDR1 LNHDA and CDR2 SQIVND come from the germline V gene (reference sequence). The CDR3 runs 15 residues. V shed 3 bases, J shed 10 bases, and the junction held 11 bases outside the gene matches. The CDR3 loop is CASSIVGGALREQFF. Written as DNA, the CDR3 is TGTGCCAGTAGTATTGTCGGGGGGGCGCTCCGGGAGCAGTTCTTC.

This clone turned up a few times. V is TRBV18 and J is TRBJ2-7; tentative D call: TRBD2 (6 bases). Trimming took 0 bases from V and 4 from J, leaving 10 bases between them. The germline V gene encodes CDR1 KGHSH and CDR2 LQKENI. The CDR3 spans 14 residues. CDR3 in amino acids: CASSPPMEGYEQYF. CDR3 nucleotides: TGTGCCAGCTCACCACCGATGGAGGGATACGAGCAGTACTTC.

In its sample, this clone was seen once. V usage is TRBV15 and J usage is TRBJ1-1; D gene uncertain. Germline CDR1 and CDR2: LNHNV and YYDKDF (reference sequence). The CDR3 runs 12 residues. Trimming cost V 1 base and J 5 bases, with 5 bases left between them. This CDR3 reads CATSRGLTEAFF. The CDR3, as DNA: TGTGCCACCAGCAGAGGACTAACTGAAGCTTTCTTT.

The chain combines TRBV7-9 with TRBJ1-5; D unclear. The CDR3 spans 15 residues. Germline CDR1 and CDR2: SEHNR and FQNEAQ (reference sequence). Trimming took 0 bases from V and 6 from J, leaving 12 bases between them. CDR3 DNA: TGTGCCAGCAGCTTAGCGCAAGGGAGCGGTCAGCCCCAGCATTTT. Translating gives CASSLAQGSGQPQHF.

This clone was picked up one time. This rearrangement joins TRBV19 to TRBJ1-4, with 10 positions matching TRBD1. CDR1 LNHDA and CDR2 SQIVND come from the germline V gene (reference sequence). The CDR3 has 14 amino acids. V gave up 6 bases and J gave up 6 bases; unmatched junction bases: 4. CDR3 region: CASSRQGADEKLFF. The CDR3 DNA reads as TGTGCCAGTAGCAGACAGGGGGCGGATGAAAAACTGTTTTTT.

Only one count was recorded for this clone. J is TRBJ2-5 and V is TRBV5-4; 7 nucleotides match TRBD2. CDR3 size: 13 residues. J gave up 3 bases and V 1 base, and 0 bases lay outside the gene matches. Germline V lookup: CDR1 SGHNT, CDR2 YYREEE (reference sequence). CDR3 DNA sequence: TGTGCCAGCAGCTTGCGGGGGGAAGAGACCCAGTACTTC. Translation gives CASSLRGEETQYF.

This chain links TRBV18 with TRBJ1-4; D gene ambiguous. This CDR3 region has 19 residues. V dropped 1 base and J dropped 0 bases, with 18 bases sitting between them. The germline gives CDR1 KGHSH, CDR2 LQKENI. The CDR3 DNA sequence: TGTGCCAGCTCACCACGTCAATCGGAGTTCCGGTCAACTAATGAAAAACTGTTTTTT. It codes for CASSPRQSEFRSTNEKLFF.

This chain connects TRBV6-2 or TRBV6-3 to TRBJ2-7; 8 nucleotides line up with TRBD1. With V trimmed by 6 bases and J by 1 base, 8 bases remained unmatched. The CDR3 length is 15 residues. Germline lookup yields CDR1 MNHEY and CDR2 SVGEGT. The CDR3 here is CASSQRQGPSYEQYF. DNA for the CDR3: TGTGCCAGCAGCCAACGACAGGGGCCTTCCTACGAGCAGTACTTC.

This chain links TRBV9 with TRBJ2-6, with TRBD1 identical over 7 bases. The CDR3 consists of 15 residues. V lost 6 bases and J lost 3; bases outside the gene matches: 6. Germline loops: CDR1 SGDLS, CDR2 YYNGEE. The CDR3 loop reads CASTPRGFGANVLTF. In DNA form, the CDR3 reads TGTGCCAGCACCCCCAGGGGGTTTGGGGCCAACGTCCTGACTTTC.

J is TRBJ2-7 and V is TRBV7-9, with TRBD1 as a possible D gene (6 bases). There are 16 residues in the CDR3. V lost 1 base and J lost 2, with 15 bases in between. CDR1 and CDR2 from the germline V gene are SEHNR and FQNEAQ (reference sequence). Written as DNA, the CDR3 is TGTGCCAGCAGCTTAGGGGGGACACTGAGGGCCTACGAGCAGTACTTC. It encodes CASSLGGTLRAYEQYF.